The 30 T cell receptor beta chains in this list originate from one sample, sequenced in a study of cytomegalovirus exposure and HLA in healthy donors. Primers: 60 Vbeta forward and 13 Jbeta reverse. The repertoire was sequenced with immunoSEQ multiplex PCR; TCRdb's copy has only in-frame clones and lacks some. The sample holds around 190,000 clones, around 77% seen once. Sequencing input: PBMCs. The receptors were gathered from a woman in her thirties in good health and CMV-seronegative.

The V call is TRBV27, the J call TRBJ1-2, with D possibly being TRBD1 (6 bases). The V end lost 3 bases, the J end lost 4 bases, and 9 bases lay between the germline ends. The CDR3 has 13 residues. The germline V gene encodes CDR1 MNHEY and CDR2 SMNVEV (reference sequence). The CDR3 sequence: CASSFTRGYGYTF. CDR3 coding DNA: TGTGCCAGCAGTTTCACCAGGGGCTATGGCTACACCTTC.

The genes are TRBV6-5 and TRBJ2-1, with 7 bases matching TRBD2. Trimming cost V 6 bases and J 0 bases; bases outside gene matches: 5. Germline CDR1 and CDR2: MNHEY and SVGAGI. CDR3 length: 15 amino acids. CDR3 amino acids: CASRQTSVSYNEQFF. CDR3 bases: TGTGCCAGCAGGCAAACTAGCGTCTCCTACAATGAGCAGTTCTTC.

This sequence joins TRBV7-6 and TRBJ2-7, with 7 bases aligning to TRBD1. Germline V gene lookup returns CDR1 SGHVS and CDR2 FNYEAQ. The V gene end was trimmed by 4 bases and the J gene end by 6 bases; junction bases not matched to a gene: 21. The CDR3 is 18 amino acids. The chain's CDR3 is CASSSYRGFPSIPVEQYF. Here the CDR3 DNA reads TGTGCCAGCAGCTCATACAGGGGTTTTCCCTCAATCCCCGTCGAGCAGTACTTC.

The chain couples TRBV6-1 to TRBJ2-7; no definite D call. Germline values: CDR1 MNHNS, CDR2 SASEGT. The CDR3 consists of 11 residues. Between the trimmed V and J ends, which lost 2 bases and 6 bases, there was a span of 5 bases. The CDR3 nucleotides read TGTGCCAGCAGTGAAAGCATCGAGCAGTACTTC. Protein product: CASSESIEQYF.

The rearrangement joins TRBV5-1 to TRBJ1-1; no firm D call. From germline, CDR1 is SGHRS and CDR2 YFSETQ. The CDR3 has 17 residues. Trimming removed 5 bases from V and 5 bases from J, with 25 bases in between. The CDR3 DNA is TGCGCCAGCAGTCCTGACTACGACCTGACCTTTAGGACTGAAGCTTTCTTT. This gives the protein CASSPDYDLTFRTEAFF.

This rearrangement joins TRBV19 to TRBJ2-7, with 9 bases identical to TRBD2. The length of the CDR3 is 16 residues. With 3 bases clipped from V and 0 bases from J, the junction kept 6 bases outside the gene matches. CDR1 is LNHDA and CDR2 is SQIVND in the germline V gene (reference sequence). The CDR3 protein is CASSMSGGRASYEQYF. The DNA of the CDR3 is TGTGCCAGTAGTATGTCTGGCGGGAGGGCCTCCTACGAGCAGTACTTC.

This clone occurred once. The chain carries TRBV7-9 and TRBJ1-1; D is possibly TRBD1 (6 bases). The ends were cut back, 5 bases at V and 6 bases at J, with 7 bases in the middle. CDR1 SEHNR and CDR2 FQNEAQ come from the germline V gene (reference sequence). The CDR3 contains 11 residues. CDR3 sequence (DNA): TGTGCCAGCAGCCGGACAGCTGAAGCTTTCTTT. It specifies CASSRTAEAFF.

The rearrangement joins TRBV4-1 to TRBJ1-6, with a tentative D call TRBD1 (6 bases). Germline CDR1 and CDR2: MGHRA and YSYEKL. Trimming took off 4 bases at V and 6 bases at J, with 16 bases between the two ends. The CDR3 spans 16 residues. The CDR3 DNA reads as TGCGCCAGCAGCCGCCCTTCGGGGACAACTAATTCACCCCTCCACTTT. It translates to CASSRPSGTTNSPLHF.

This clone was detected only once. J is TRBJ2-3 and V is TRBV30; D call uncertain. The CDR3 runs to 12 residues. The germline CDR1 and CDR2 sequences are GTSNPN and SVGIG (reference sequence). V was pared by 2 bases and J by 2 bases, with 5 bases between. The CDR3 reads CAWSRLTDTQYF. In DNA, the CDR3 is TGTGCCTGGAGTCGACTCACAGATACGCAGTATTTT. Filled out from reference TRBV30 and TRBJ2-3, the complete variable domain reads SQTIHQWPATLVQPVGSPLSLECTVEGTSNPNLYWYRQAAGRGLQLLFYSVGIGQISSEVPQNLSASRPQDRQFILSSKKLLLSDSGFYLCAWSRLTDTQYFGPGTRLTVL.

This rearrangement joins TRBV19 to TRBJ2-7; 9 bases are a match to TRBD1. Germline V lookup: CDR1 LNHDA, CDR2 SQIVND (reference sequence). Unmatched junction bases numbered 13, after V lost 2 bases and J lost 5 bases. The CDR3 loop spans 17 amino acids. CDR3 coding DNA: TGTGCCAGTAGTATATCCCCCTTTCGGACAGGGGCCAACGAGCAGTACTTC. This sequence encodes CASSISPFRTGANEQYF.

This clone was observed once. V and J are TRBV5-1 and TRBJ2-7; 9 positions agree with TRBD2. V lost 2 bases to trimming and J lost 3 bases; unmatched junction nucleotides: 9. Germline V gene data show CDR1 as SGHRS and CDR2 as YFSETQ. CDR3 length equals 16 residues. The CDR3 DNA sequence: TGCGCCAGCAGCTTTTTCTGGGAAGCGGGGGGCTACGAGCAGTACTTC. Its protein is CASSFFWEAGGYEQYF.

This chain links TRBV6-1 with TRBJ1-5, with a tentative D call TRBD1 (6 bases). The length of the CDR3 is 13 residues. V was clipped by 5 bases and J by 3 bases, with 8 bases between them. Germline V CDR1 and CDR2: MNHNS, SASEGT. The CDR3, as DNA: TGTGCCAGCAGTACAGGGTTCAATCAGCCCCAGCATTTT. It codes for CASSTGFNQPQHF.

V gene TRBV7-2 combines with J gene TRBJ2-1; 7 nucleotides agree with TRBD2. CDR1 is SGHTA and CDR2 is FQGNSA in the germline V gene. V was pared by 5 bases and J by 5 bases, with 12 bases of the junction left unmatched. The CDR3 loop spans 16 amino acids. The CDR3 sequence: CASSRAVREMHNEQFF. The CDR3 bases are TGTGCCAGCAGCCGGGCGGTGCGGGAGATGCACAATGAGCAGTTCTTC.

This clone was seen only a few times. The chain links TRBV2 to TRBJ2-4, with 7 bases fitting TRBD1. The CDR3 is made up of 15 amino acids. CDR1 and CDR2 from the germline V gene are SNHLY and FYNNEI. V was clipped by 7 bases and J by 5 bases; unmatched bases: 11. The CDR3 here is CASTKQGPSENIQYF. Here the CDR3 DNA reads TGTGCCAGCACGAAACAGGGGCCCTCGGAAAACATTCAGTACTTC. Supplemented by reference TRBV2 and TRBJ2-4, the full variable domain reads EPEVTQTPSHQVTQMGQEVILRCVPISNHLYFYWYRQILGQKVEFLVSFYNNEISEKSEIFDDQFSVERPDGSNFTLKIRSTKLEDSAMYFCASTKQGPSENIQYFGAGTRLSVL.

Written as DNA, the CDR3 is TGTGCCAGCAGCTTATCAGAATCCTATGGCTACACCTTC. Translation: CASSLSESYGYTF. The rearrangement uses TRBV7-9 and TRBJ1-2; D ambiguous. The CDR3 runs 13 residues. Deletions cut 2 bases from V and 4 bases from J, with 8 bases between. The germline gives CDR1 SEHNR, CDR2 FQNEAQ (reference sequence).

The chain combines TRBV5-1 with TRBJ1-4; the D gene is possibly TRBD1 (5 bases). From germline, CDR1 is SGHRS and CDR2 YFSETQ. Trimming removed 2 bases at V and 0 bases at J, with 8 bases between. The CDR3 runs to 15 residues. CDR3 bases: TGCGCCAGCAGCTTTACAGGTACAACTAATGAAAAACTGTTTTTT. Translation gives CASSFTGTTNEKLFF.

V and J are TRBV28 and TRBJ2-3; 7 nucleotides line up with TRBD1. Per germline, CDR1 MDHEN and CDR2 SYDVKM. With V trimmed by 3 bases and J by 4 bases, 16 bases remained unmatched. The CDR3 loop spans 18 amino acids. CDR3 region: CASSFPRRGGDVADTQYF. The CDR3 DNA reads TGTGCCAGCAGTTTTCCCAGACGAGGGGGCGATGTAGCAGATACGCAGTATTTT.

The rearrangement joins TRBV27 to TRBJ2-2; TRBD2 matches at 9 bases. The CDR3 has 16 residues. CDR1 is MNHEY, CDR2 SMNVEV, per germline (reference sequence). The J segment lost 5 bases and the V segment lost 1 base, leaving 5 bases of the junction unmatched. This chain's CDR3 is CASSLFPAGGTGELFF. The CDR3 DNA reads TGTGCCAGCAGTTTATTTCCGGCGGGAGGGACCGGGGAGCTGTTTTTT.

In regard to this clone: The junction departs from the called germline gene at one end, perhaps through a read error. This chain connects TRBV30 to TRBJ2-3; no reliable D call. This CDR3 has 12 residues. The germline V gene encodes CDR1 GTSNPN and CDR2 SVGIG (reference sequence). For the CDR3, the DNA is TGTGCCTGGAAAGAATTTACAGATACGCGGTATTTT. It yields the protein CAWKEFTDTRYF.

The V call is TRBV4-1, the J call TRBJ2-3, with TRBD1 as a possible D gene (5 bases). The CDR3 runs 16 residues. V was shortened by 1 base and J by 2 bases, with 13 bases between the two germline ends. CDR1 is MGHRA and CDR2 is YSYEKL in the germline V gene. CDR3 coding DNA: TGCGCCAGCAGCCAAGTGTCGTGGGGCCCCACAGATACGCAGTATTTT. Amino acids: CASSQVSWGPTDTQYF.

V gene TRBV2 combines with J gene TRBJ2-5; tentative D call: TRBD2 (6 bases). Germline-derived CDR1 and CDR2 are SNHLY and FYNNEI. The V end was cut by 11 bases, the J end by 4 bases, with 17 bases between. This CDR3 spans 13 amino acids. The CDR3 loop is CAQRVGVRETQYF. DNA for the CDR3: TGTGCCCAGCGGGTGGGCGTCAGAGAGACCCAGTACTTC.

V is TRBV5-1 and J is TRBJ2-5; D not resolved. Trimming left V 0 bases short and J 5 bases short, with 8 bases between. The CDR3 totals 13 residues. Germline V gene sequence: CDR1 SGHRS, CDR2 YFSETQ. The CDR3 protein is CASSLGSLETQYF. CDR3 nucleotide sequence: TGCGCCAGCAGCTTGGGTTCGTTGGAGACCCAGTACTTC.

This CDR3 is CATSRDNSFTDTQYF. Here the CDR3 DNA reads TGTGCCACCAGCAGAGATAACAGCTTTACAGATACGCAGTATTTT. This chain uses TRBV15 with TRBJ2-3; D not resolved. This CDR3 has 15 amino acids. Germline lookup yields CDR1 LNHNV and CDR2 YYDKDF (reference sequence). Trimming left V 0 bases short and J 3 bases short, with 10 bases between.

The chain joins TRBV28 to TRBJ1-1; D unclear. Germline values: CDR1 MDHEN, CDR2 SYDVKM. Trimming pared 3 bases from V and 3 bases from J, leaving 5 bases between. The CDR3 runs to 12 residues. The CDR3 sequence is CASSLGHTEAFF. In DNA form, the CDR3 reads TGTGCCAGCAGTTTGGGCCACACTGAAGCTTTCTTT.

This clone was recorded a few times. V is TRBV20-1 and J is TRBJ2-4; the D gene is possibly TRBD1 (6 bases). The CDR3 loop spans 11 amino acids. Trimming removed 5 bases at V and 11 bases at J, with 13 bases between. CDR1 is DFQATT and CDR2 is SNEGSKA in the germline V gene (reference sequence). The CDR3 loop reads CSALLGQLQYF. The CDR3 nucleotides read TGCAGTGCTCTCCTAGGACAGCTTCAGTACTTC.

The chain is built from TRBV9 and TRBJ1-1, with 7 bases lining up with TRBD1. In germline, CDR1 is SGDLS, CDR2 YYNGEE. Trimming took 3 bases from V and 2 from J; bases not matched to a gene: 4. The CDR3 is 14 residues long. CDR3 nucleotide sequence: TGTGCCAGCAGCGCGAGACAGGGCAACACTGAAGCTTTCTTT. This sequence encodes CASSARQGNTEAFF.

The chain couples TRBV19 to TRBJ1-3, with D hard to call. V was pared by 3 bases and J by 4 bases, with 7 bases between. Germline CDR1 LNHDA, CDR2 SQIVND (reference sequence). This CDR3 has 13 amino acids. DNA for the CDR3: TGTGCCAGTAGTATGGCGGGAGGAAACACCATATATTTT. Its translation is CASSMAGGNTIYF.

The chain employs TRBV19 and TRBJ2-3, with D uncertain. CDR1 LNHDA and CDR2 SQIVND come from the germline V gene (reference sequence). V was trimmed by 3 bases and J by 2 bases, leaving 3 bases between them. The CDR3 has 12 residues. CDR3 nucleotides: TGTGCCAGTAGTATTCACACAGATACGCAGTATTTT. Its translation: CASSIHTDTQYF.

This clone was counted a few times. The V and J genes are TRBV5-6 and TRBJ2-5, with TRBD1 matching over 9 bases. Gene TRBJ2-7 matches the end of the DNA better, so the J call may be wrong. There are 16 residues in the CDR3. The V gene's germline CDR1 is SGHDT and CDR2 YYEEEE. In DNA, the CDR3 is TGTGCCAGCAGCTCGGCAGGGACAGGGTCTAACTACGAGCAGTACTTC. Protein sequence: CASSSAGTGSNYEQYF.

This chain connects TRBV28 to TRBJ2-4, with TRBD2 matching over 9 bases. Trimming at V came to 6 bases and at J to 0 bases, leaving 12 bases not matched to a gene. Germline-derived CDR1 and CDR2 are MDHEN and SYDVKM. This CDR3 spans 18 amino acids. Written as DNA, the CDR3 is TGTGCCAGCAGGCGAGGGATTAGACTAGCGGAAGCCAAAAACATTCAGTACTTC. This codes for CASRRGIRLAEAKNIQYF.